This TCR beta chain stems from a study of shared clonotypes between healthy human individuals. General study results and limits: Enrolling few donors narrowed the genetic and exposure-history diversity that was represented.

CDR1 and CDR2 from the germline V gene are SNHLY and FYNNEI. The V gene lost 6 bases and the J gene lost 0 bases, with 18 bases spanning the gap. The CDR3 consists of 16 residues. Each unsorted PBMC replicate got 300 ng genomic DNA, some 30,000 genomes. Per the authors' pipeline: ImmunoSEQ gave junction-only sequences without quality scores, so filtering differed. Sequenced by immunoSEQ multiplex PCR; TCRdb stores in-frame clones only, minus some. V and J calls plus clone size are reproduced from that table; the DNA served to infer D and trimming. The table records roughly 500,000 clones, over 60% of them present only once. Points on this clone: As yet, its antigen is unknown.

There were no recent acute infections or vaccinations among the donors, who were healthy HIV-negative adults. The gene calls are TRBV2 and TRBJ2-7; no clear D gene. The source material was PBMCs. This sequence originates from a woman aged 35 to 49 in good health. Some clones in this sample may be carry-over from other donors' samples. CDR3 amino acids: CASSIYGRESSYEQYF. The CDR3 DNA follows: TGTGCCAGCAGCATCTACGGACGCGAGAGCTCCTACGAGCAGTACTTC.